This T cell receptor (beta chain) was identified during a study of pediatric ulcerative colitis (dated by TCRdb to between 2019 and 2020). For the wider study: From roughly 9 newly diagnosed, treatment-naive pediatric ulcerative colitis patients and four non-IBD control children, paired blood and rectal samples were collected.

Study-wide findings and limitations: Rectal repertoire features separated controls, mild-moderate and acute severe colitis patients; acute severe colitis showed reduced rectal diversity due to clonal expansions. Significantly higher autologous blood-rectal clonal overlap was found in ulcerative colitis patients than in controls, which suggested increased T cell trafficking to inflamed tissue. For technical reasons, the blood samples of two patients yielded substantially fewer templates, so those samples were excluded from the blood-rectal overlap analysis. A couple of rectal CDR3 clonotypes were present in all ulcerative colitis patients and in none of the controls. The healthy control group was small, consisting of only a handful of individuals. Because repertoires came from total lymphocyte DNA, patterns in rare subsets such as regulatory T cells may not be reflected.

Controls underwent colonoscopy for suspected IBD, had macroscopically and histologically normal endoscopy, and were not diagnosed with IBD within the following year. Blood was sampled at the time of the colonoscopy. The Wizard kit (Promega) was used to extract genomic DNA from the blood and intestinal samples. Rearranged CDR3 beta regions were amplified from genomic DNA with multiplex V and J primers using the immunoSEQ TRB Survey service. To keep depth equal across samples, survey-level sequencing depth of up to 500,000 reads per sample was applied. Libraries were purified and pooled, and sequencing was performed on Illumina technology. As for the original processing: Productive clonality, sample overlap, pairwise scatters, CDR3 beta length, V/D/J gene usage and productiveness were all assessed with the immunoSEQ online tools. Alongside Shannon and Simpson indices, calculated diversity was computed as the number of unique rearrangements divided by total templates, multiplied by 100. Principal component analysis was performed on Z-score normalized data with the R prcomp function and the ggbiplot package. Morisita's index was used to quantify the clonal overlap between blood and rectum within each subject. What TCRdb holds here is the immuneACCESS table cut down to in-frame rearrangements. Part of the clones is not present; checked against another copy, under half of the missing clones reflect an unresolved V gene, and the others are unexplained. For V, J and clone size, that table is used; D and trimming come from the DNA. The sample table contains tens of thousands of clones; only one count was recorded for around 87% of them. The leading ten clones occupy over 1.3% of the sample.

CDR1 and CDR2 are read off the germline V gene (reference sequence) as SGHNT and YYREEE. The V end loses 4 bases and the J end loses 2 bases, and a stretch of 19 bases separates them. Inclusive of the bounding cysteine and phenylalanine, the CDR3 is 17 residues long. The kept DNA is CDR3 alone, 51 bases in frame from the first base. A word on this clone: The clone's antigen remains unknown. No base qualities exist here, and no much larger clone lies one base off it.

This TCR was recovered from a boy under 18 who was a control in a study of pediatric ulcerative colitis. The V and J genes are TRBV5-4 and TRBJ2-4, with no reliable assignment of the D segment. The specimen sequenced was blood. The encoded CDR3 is CASSTWSGRTSKNIQYF. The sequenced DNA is TGTGCCAGCAGCACCTGGTCCGGACGTACTTCCAAAAACATTCAGTACTTC.